These T cell receptor beta chains were read from a single sample in a study of T cell responses to AZD1222 COVID-19 vaccine. TCRdb's copy holds only in-frame clones and misses some; the assay was immunoSEQ multiplex PCR. This table has 100,000 to 150,000 clones, 80% to 90% appearing once. Material: peripheral blood, obtained on day 0 of AZD1222 vaccination. Receptors originate from an adult in good health. The CDR3 runs from the conserved cysteine through the conserved F or W. A D gene is named only where the DNA matches it firmly. A clone size is listed for some rows: how often the clone was seen (once, few, many), or a class if it is expanded.

size	D	length	J	V	CDR3	DNA
NA	NA	16	TRBJ2-5	TRBV6-5	CASSYLLPGLEETQYF	TGTGCCAGCAGTTACTTGTTACCGGGACTGGAAGAGACCCAGTACTTC
NA	NA	13	TRBJ2-2	TRBV3-1/TRBV3-2	CASSPLEVGELFF	TGTGCCAGCTCACCTCTGGAGGTCGGGGAGCTGTTTTTT
NA	NA	16	TRBJ2-3	TRBV5-6	CASSLYGALYSDTQYF	TGTGCCAGCAGCTTGTATGGGGCTCTTTATTCAGATACGCAGTATTTT
NA	NA	16	TRBJ1-4	TRBV18	CASSPTGRSTNEKLFF	TGTGCCAGCTCACCTACAGGACGGTCAACTAATGAAAAACTGTTTTTT
NA	NA	11	TRBJ1-2	TRBV30	CAWNQGYGYTF	TGTGCCTGGAACCAGGGGTATGGCTACACCTTC
NA	NA	15	TRBJ1-2	TRBV7-8	CASSAATGHFGGYTF	TGTGCCAGCAGCGCAGCCACGGGACACTTTGGTGGCTACACCTTC
NA	NA	12	TRBJ2-1	TRBV19	CASSMRSAEQFF	TGTGCCAGTAGTATGAGGTCTGCTGAGCAGTTCTTC
NA	TRBD1	15	TRBJ2-3	TRBV18	CASSPRQGRTDTQYF	TGTGCCAGCTCACCCCGACAGGGGCGCACAGATACGCAGTATTTT
NA	NA	15	TRBJ1-5	TRBV10-3	CAISESGYSNQPQHF	TGTGCCATCAGTGAGTCTGGATATAGCAATCAGCCCCAGCATTTT
NA	NA	14	TRBJ2-2	TRBV4-1	CASTHMVGTGELFF	TGCGCCAGCACCCACATGGTGGGTACCGGGGAGCTGTTTTTT
NA	NA	14	TRBJ1-6	TRBV3-1/TRBV3-2	CASSPPFPPFPLHF	TGTGCCAGCAGCCCTCCTTTCCCTCCCTTCCCCCTCCACTTT
NA	NA	12	TRBJ1-2	TRBV6-2/TRBV6-3	CASSLALYGYTF	TGTGCCAGCAGTTTGGCTCTCTATGGCTACACCTTC
few	NA	14	TRBJ2-7	TRBV18	CASSTGEGLYEQYF	TGTGCCAGCTCAACAGGGGAGGGCTTATACGAGCAGTACTTC
NA	TRBD2	17	TRBJ2-1	TRBV5-6	CASSLVSAGGSYNEQFF	TGTGCCAGCAGCTTGGTATCCGCGGGAGGCTCCTACAATGAGCAGTTCTTC
NA	NA	14	TRBJ1-6	TRBV14	CASSQGRLNSPLHF	TGTGCCAGCAGCCAGGGACGGTTAAATTCACCCCTCCACTTT
NA	NA	12	TRBJ1-1	TRBV7-9	CASRPDPVEAFF	TGTGCCAGCCGTCCCGATCCGGTTGAAGCTTTCTTT
NA	TRBD1	17	TRBJ1-5	TRBV5-6	CASSWRGPGLDNQPQHF	TGTGCCAGCAGCTGGAGGGGGCCGGGCCTGGACAATCAGCCCCAGCATTTT
NA	TRBD1	14	TRBJ2-1	TRBV14	CASSPGTGYNEQFF	TGTGCCAGCAGCCCCGGGACAGGGTACAATGAGCAGTTCTTC
NA	TRBD1	14	TRBJ2-2	TRBV6-5	CASSYRTGTGELFF	TGTGCCAGCAGTTACCGGACAGGGACCGGGGAGCTGTTTTTT
NA	NA	14	TRBJ1-2	TRBV3-1/TRBV3-2	CASRKNRDNYGYTF	TGTGCCAGCCGAAAGAACAGGGATAACTATGGCTACACCTTC
NA	TRBD2	14	TRBJ2-3	TRBV3-1/TRBV3-2	CATRRSGGRGTQYF	TGTGCCACCCGCCGATCGGGAGGCCGGGGTACGCAGTATTTT
once	NA	15	TRBJ2-6	TRBV5-5	CASSLFHSGANVLTF	TGTGCCAGCAGCTTGTTCCACTCTGGGGCCAACGTCCTGACTTTC
NA	TRBD2	15	TRBJ2-1	TRBV9	CASSVEGGSYNEQFF	TGTGCCAGCAGCGTAGAGGGCGGGAGCTACAATGAGCAGTTCTTC
NA	NA	15	TRBJ2-6	TRBV25-1	CASSAVVSGANVLTF	TGTGCCAGCAGTGCCGTTGTCTCTGGGGCCAACGTCCTGACTTTC
NA	NA	13	TRBJ1-1	TRBV18	CASSKQGDTEAFF	TGTGCCAGCTCAAAGCAGGGTGACACTGAAGCTTTCTTT
NA	NA	14	TRBJ2-3	TRBV7-3	CASSLNRGSDTQYF	TGTGCCAGCAGCTTAAATCGCGGCTCGGATACGCAGTATTTT
once	NA	15	TRBJ1-1	TRBV6-5	CASSYSIQTDTEAFF	TGTGCCAGCAGTTACTCGATACAGACAGACACTGAAGCTTTCTTT
few	TRBD1	16	TRBJ1-2	TRBV10-2	CASSDPGTGDGYGYTF	TGCGCCAGCAGTGATCCCGGGACAGGGGACGGCTATGGCTACACCTTC
NA	TRBD1	15	TRBJ1-2	TRBV5-5	CASRQLTGANYGYTF	TGTGCCAGCAGACAACTGACAGGGGCTAACTATGGCTACACCTTC
NA	TRBD1	17	TRBJ1-2	TRBV23-1	CASSLDRGVAGNYGYTF	TGCGCCAGCAGTCTTGACAGGGGGGTGGCGGGGAACTATGGCTACACCTTC
NA	TRBD1	12	TRBJ2-7	TRBV19	CASKDRYYEQYF	TGTGCCAGCAAGGACAGGTACTACGAGCAGTACTTC
NA	TRBD1	18	TRBJ2-6	TRBV9	CASSRLKGASSGANVLTF	TGTGCCAGCAGCCGACTCAAGGGGGCAAGCTCTGGGGCCAACGTCCTGACTTTC
NA	TRBD1	14	TRBJ2-3	TRBV7-2	CASTRGRVTDTQYF	TGTGCCAGCACCAGGGGGCGGGTCACAGATACGCAGTATTTT
once	NA	14	TRBJ1-6	TRBV9	CASSVEAPGSPLHF	TGTGCCAGCAGCGTAGAAGCCCCGGGTTCACCCCTCCACTTT
NA	TRBD1	14	TRBJ2-1	TRBV6-6	CASGRRDRNNEQFF	TGTGCCAGCGGGCGCCGGGACAGAAACAATGAGCAGTTCTTC
NA	NA	11	TRBJ1-1	TRBV29-1	CSVARGTEAFF	TGCAGCGTTGCCCGAGGTACTGAAGCTTTCTTT
NA	TRBD2	16	TRBJ2-2	TRBV10-1	CASTLSGRAGFVGLFF	TGCGCCAGCACCCTGAGCGGGAGGGCCGGGTTTGTGGGGCTGTTTTTT
NA	TRBD2	18	TRBJ2-7	TRBV19	CASSIPLGREGYPYEQYF	TGTGCCAGTAGTATTCCCCTAGGTCGGGAGGGTTATCCCTACGAGCAGTACTTC
NA	NA	13	TRBJ1-2	TRBV11-3	CASSSQGFGGYTF	TGTGCCAGCAGCTCACAGGGTTTTGGTGGCTACACCTTC
NA	NA	14	TRBJ2-5	TRBV6-2/TRBV6-3	CASSFGNPKETQYF	TGTGCCAGCAGTTTTGGGAACCCCAAAGAGACCCAGTACTTC
NA	TRBD1	14	TRBJ1-1	TRBV25-1	CASRLQGLTTEAFF	TGTGCCAGCAGGTTACAGGGGCTTACGACTGAAGCTTTCTTT
NA	NA	15	TRBJ1-1	TRBV5-1	CASSLWQGLNTEAFF	TGCGCCAGCAGCTTGTGGCAGGGTCTGAACACTGAAGCTTTCTTT
few	NA	13	TRBJ1-1	TRBV18	CASSPPVNTEAFF	TGTGCCAGCTCACCACCGGTGAACACTGAAGCTTTCTTT
NA	NA	11	TRBJ1-3	TRBV24-1	CATSSGNTIYF	TGTGCCACCAGCTCTGGAAACACCATATATTTT
NA	TRBD2	16	TRBJ2-2	TRBV11-2	CATGLAGGLNTGELFF	TGTGCCACCGGACTAGCGGGGGGACTTAACACCGGGGAGCTGTTTTTT
NA	NA	14	TRBJ1-2	TRBV5-5	CASSLRRDSYGYTF	TGTGCCAGCAGCTTGAGGAGGGACTCCTATGGCTACACCTTC
once	NA	13	TRBJ2-2	TRBV19	CASSSQITGELFF	TGTGCCAGTAGTTCTCAAATCACCGGGGAGCTGTTTTTT
NA	NA	15	TRBJ1-3	TRBV9	CASSVATSSGNTIYF	TGTGCCAGCAGCGTAGCTACCTCCTCTGGAAACACCATATATTTT
NA	NA	16	TRBJ1-2	TRBV5-1	CASSLGQSLVGFGYTF	TGCGCCAGCAGCTTGGGACAGTCCTTAGTTGGGTTTGGCTACACCTTC
NA	NA	16	TRBJ2-7	TRBV5-4	CASTPQGVLVNYEQYF	TGTGCCAGCACCCCTCAGGGTGTTCTAGTAAACTACGAGCAGTACTTC
few	NA	14	TRBJ1-1	TRBV29-1	CSVGPEIRNTEAFF	TGCAGCGTTGGGCCCGAAATAAGGAACACTGAAGCTTTCTTT
NA	NA	14	TRBJ2-7	TRBV5-5	CASSPDLVSGEQYF	TGTGCCAGCAGCCCGGACCTCGTTTCTGGCGAGCAGTACTTC
NA	NA	16	TRBJ2-6	TRBV5-1	CASTLEAFSGANVLTF	TGCGCCAGCACCTTGGAGGCTTTCTCTGGGGCCAACGTCCTGACTTTC
NA	NA	17	TRBJ2-4	TRBV10-2	CASSEYAALGAKNIQYF	TGCGCCAGCAGTGAGTATGCAGCCCTAGGGGCCAAAAACATTCAGTACTTC
NA	NA	15	TRBJ1-1	TRBV9	CASSVFGTLNTEAFF	TGTGCCAGCAGCGTATTCGGGACGTTGAACACTGAAGCTTTCTTT
NA	NA	14	TRBJ2-7	TRBV6-5	CASSYRGVAYEQYF	TGTGCCAGCTCCTACCGTGGGGTGGCCTACGAGCAGTACTTC
NA	NA	14	TRBJ2-3	TRBV27	CASSLSWVPGTQYF	TGTGCCAGCAGTTTATCTTGGGTTCCGGGTACGCAGTATTTT